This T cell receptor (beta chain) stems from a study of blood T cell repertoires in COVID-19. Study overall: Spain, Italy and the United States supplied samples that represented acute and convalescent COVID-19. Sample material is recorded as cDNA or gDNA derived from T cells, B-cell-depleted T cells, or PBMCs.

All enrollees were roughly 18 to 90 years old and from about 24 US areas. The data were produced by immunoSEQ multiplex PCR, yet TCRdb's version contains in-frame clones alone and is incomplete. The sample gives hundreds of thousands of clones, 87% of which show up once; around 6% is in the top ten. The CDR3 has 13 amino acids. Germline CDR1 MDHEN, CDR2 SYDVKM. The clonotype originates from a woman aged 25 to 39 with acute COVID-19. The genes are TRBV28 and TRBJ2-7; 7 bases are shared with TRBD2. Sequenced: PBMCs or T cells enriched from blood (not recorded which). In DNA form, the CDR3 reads TGTGTAGCTAGCGGTCATACCTCCTACGAGCAGTACTTC. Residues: CVASGHTSYEQYF.